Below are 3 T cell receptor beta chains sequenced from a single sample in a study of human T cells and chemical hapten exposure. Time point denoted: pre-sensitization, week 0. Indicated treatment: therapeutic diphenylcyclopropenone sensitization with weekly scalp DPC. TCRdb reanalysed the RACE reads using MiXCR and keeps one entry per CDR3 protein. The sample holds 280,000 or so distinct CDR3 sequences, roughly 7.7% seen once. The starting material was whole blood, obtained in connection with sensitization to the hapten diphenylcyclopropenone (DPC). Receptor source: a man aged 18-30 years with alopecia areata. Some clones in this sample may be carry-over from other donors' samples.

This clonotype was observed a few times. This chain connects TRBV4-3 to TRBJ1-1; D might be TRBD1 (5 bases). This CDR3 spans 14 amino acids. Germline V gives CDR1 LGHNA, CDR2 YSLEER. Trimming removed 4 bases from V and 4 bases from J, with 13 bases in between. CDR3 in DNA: TGCGCCAGCAGCCCCGGGGGTTGGGCCACTGAAGCTTTCTTT. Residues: CASSPGGWATEAFF.

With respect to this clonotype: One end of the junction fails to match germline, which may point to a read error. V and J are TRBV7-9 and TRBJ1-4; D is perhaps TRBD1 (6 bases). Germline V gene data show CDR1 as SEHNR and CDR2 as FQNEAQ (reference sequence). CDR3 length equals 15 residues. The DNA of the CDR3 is TGTACCAGCAGCTTAACAGCAGGGGAGTGGGAAAAACTGTTTTTT. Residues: CTSSLTAGEWEKLFF. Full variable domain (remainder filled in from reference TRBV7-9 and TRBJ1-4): DTGVSQNPRHKITKRGQNVTFRCDPISEHNRLYWYRQTLGQGPEFLTYFQNEAQLEKSRLLSDRFSAERPKGSFSTLEIQRTEQGDSAMYLCTSSLTAGEWEKLFFGSGTQLSVL.

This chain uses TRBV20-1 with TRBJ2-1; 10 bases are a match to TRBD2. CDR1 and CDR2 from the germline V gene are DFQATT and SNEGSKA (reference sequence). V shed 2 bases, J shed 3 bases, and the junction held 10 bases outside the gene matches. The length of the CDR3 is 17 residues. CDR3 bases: TGCAGTGCTAGAATCTTAGCGGGGGGTCTCCTCTACAATGAGCAGTTCTTC. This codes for CSARILAGGLLYNEQFF.